This is a list of T cell receptor beta chains from one sample in a study of T cells in narcolepsy. Assay used: immunoSEQ multiplex PCR; TCRdb lists only in-frame clones, some missing. Of tens of thousands of clones in the sample, approximately 83% were seen once. The source material was CD45RA- memory CD4+ T cells from PBMCs. These receptor sequences come from a human donor with narcolepsy. The CDR3 runs from the conserved cysteine through the conserved F or W. The D gene is left open where the match is weak. Expanded clones get a size class; other rows say once, few or many, or leave the size out.

>TRBJ2-1|-|TRBV6-5|few
CASTGSYNEQFF
TGTGCCAGCACAGGGTCCTACAATGAGCAGTTCTTC
>TRBJ1-6|TRBD1|TRBV5-4|-
CASSQDRGSPLHF
TGTGCCAGCAGCCAAGACAGGGGTTCACCCCTCCACTTT
>TRBJ2-1|-|TRBV7-9|-
CASSLGVSGQFF
TGTGCCAGCAGCTTAGGAGTTTCTGGGCAGTTCTTC
>TRBJ2-1|-|TRBV6-6|-
CASARRGNSYNEQFF
TGTGCCAGCGCACGCCGGGGAAACTCCTACAATGAGCAGTTCTTC
>TRBJ1-2|-|TRBV6-5|-
CASSNPVDPYGYTF
TGTGCCAGCAGTAACCCGGTGGACCCATATGGCTACACCTTC
>TRBJ1-2|TRBD1|TRBV6-5|-
CASSPQGAGYGYTF
TGTGCCAGCAGTCCACAGGGGGCAGGCTATGGCTACACCTTC
>TRBJ1-2|-|TRBV10-3|-
CAISEWGGDGYTF
TGTGCCATCAGTGAATGGGGGGGCGATGGCTACACCTTC
>TRBJ1-6|TRBD1|TRBV7-2|-
CASSLGLRDRVNSPLHF
TGTGCCAGCAGCTTAGGACTGAGAGACAGGGTGAATTCACCCCTCCACTTT
>TRBJ2-2|TRBD2|TRBV11-2|-
CASSLTLGLAGGHRGELFF
TGTGCCAGCAGCTTAACCCTTGGACTAGCGGGGGGTCACCGCGGGGAGCTGTTTTTT
>TRBJ2-7|-|TRBV7-3|-
CASSPTSSYEQYF
TGTGCCAGCAGCCCGACTAGCTCCTACGAGCAGTACTTC
>TRBJ1-5|-|TRBV29-1|-
CSVRGGVGQPQHF
TGCAGCGTCCGAGGGGGGGTTGGGCAGCCCCAGCATTTT
>TRBJ2-1|-|TRBV5-4|-
CASSRSVIRGGTNNEQFF
TGTGCCAGCAGCCGCTCCGTAATAAGGGGGGGGACAAACAATGAGCAGTTCTTC
>TRBJ1-5|-|TRBV5-6|-
CASSLWGQPQHF
TGTGCCAGCAGCTTGTGGGGGCAGCCCCAGCATTTT
>TRBJ2-3|TRBD1|TRBV5-1|once
CASRQGPLSGTGDF
TGCGCCAGCAGGCAAGGGCCACTCTCGGGGACAGGTGATTTT
>TRBJ1-4|TRBD1|TRBV28|-
CASSTRGRGATNEKLFF
TGTGCCAGCAGTACCAGGGGGAGGGGAGCAACTAATGAAAAACTGTTTTTT
>TRBJ1-2|-|TRBV4-1|-
CASSQEGTGGHYGYTF
TGCGCCAGCAGCCAAGAAGGGACCGGAGGTCACTATGGCTACACCTTC
>TRBJ2-7|TRBD1|TRBV15|-
CATSRSRDRVMDEQYF
TGTGCCACCAGCAGAAGCCGGGACAGGGTGATGGACGAGCAGTACTTC
>TRBJ2-1|TRBD2|TRBV7-8|few
CASRAGRGGRYNEQFF
TGTGCCAGCAGAGCCGGTCGGGGGGGACGATACAATGAGCAGTTCTTC
>TRBJ1-5|-|TRBV19|-
CASSWSGFSNQPQHF
TGTGCCAGTAGTTGGTCAGGGTTTAGCAATCAGCCCCAGCATTTT
>TRBJ2-1|TRBD1|TRBV10-3|-
CAIRSDRGSNEQFF
TGTGCCATCAGGTCGGACAGGGGGTCCAATGAGCAGTTCTTC
>TRBJ2-3|-|TRBV5-4|-
CASSGEVSHRVDTQYF
TGTGCCAGCAGCGGGGAAGTATCACATCGGGTAGATACGCAGTATTTT
>TRBJ2-2|TRBD1|TRBV18|few
CASSLGQGNTGELFF
TGTGCCAGCTCACTTGGACAGGGTAACACCGGGGAGCTGTTTTTT
>TRBJ2-3|-|TRBV11-2|once
CASSLVTAVTDTQYF
TGTGCCAGCAGCTTGGTCACGGCGGTAACAGATACGCAGTATTTT
>TRBJ2-1|-|TRBV4-2|-
CASSQVSGPSFNYNEQFF
TGTGCCAGCAGCCAAGTTTCCGGGCCTTCCTTTAACTACAATGAGCAGTTCTTC
>TRBJ1-4|-|TRBV30|-
CAWSRTGNNEKLFF
TGTGCCTGGAGTAGGACGGGAAATAATGAAAAACTGTTTTTT
>TRBJ2-1|-|TRBV7-9|-
CASRFANEQFF
TGTGCCAGCAGATTTGCCAATGAGCAGTTCTTC
>TRBJ2-3|TRBD2|TRBV5-1|-
CASSISGSSTDTQYF
TGCGCCAGCAGCATCAGCGGGAGTAGCACAGATACGCAGTATTTT
>TRBJ2-5|TRBD2|TRBV7-3|-
CASSLTGGGRPETQYF
TGTGCCAGCAGCTTAACGGGCGGCGGGAGGCCAGAGACCCAGTACTTC
>TRBJ2-3|-|TRBV6-6|-
CASRTRGSTDTQYF
TGTGCCAGCAGAACGAGGGGGTCCACAGATACGCAGTATTTT
>TRBJ2-7|TRBD1|TRBV5-4|-
CASSLTGTGSHEQYF
TGTGCCAGCAGCCTTACCGGGACAGGGAGCCACGAGCAGTACTTC
>TRBJ1-1|-|TRBV19|-
CASSSLTGEEAFF
TGTGCCAGTAGTTCCCTTACCGGGGAGGAAGCTTTCTTT
>TRBJ2-7|-|TRBV7-9|few
CASSSYKRTDSYEQYF
TGTGCCAGCAGCTCCTACAAGAGGACTGACTCCTACGAGCAGTACTTC